This TCR beta chain stems from a study of blood T cell repertoires in COVID-19. J gave up 5 bases and V 4 bases, and 8 bases lay outside the gene matches. Germline V gene data show CDR1 as MDHEN and CDR2 as SYDVKM. The CDR3 loop spans 15 amino acids. TCRdb keeps only in-frame clones here, not all; method: immunoSEQ multiplex PCR. The sample holds 150,000 to 200,000 clones, approximately 89% seen once. Sequenced input: peripheral blood. This chain connects TRBV28 to TRBJ2-1; 7 bases line up with TRBD2. This receptor was identified in a woman aged 25 to 39 with acute or convalescent COVID-19. DNA for the CDR3: TGTGCCAGCAGTTCGAGGGACTACCCCCACAATGAGCAGTTCTTC. It encodes CASSSRDYPHNEQFF.